This is a list of T cell receptor beta chains from one sample in a study of breast tumors, draining lymph nodes, adjacent tissues. TCRdb processed the multiplex PCR reads anew with MiXCR; each CDR3 protein has one entry. The sample yields approximately 28,000 distinct CDR3 sequences, less than 65% seen once. Sequenced: breast tumor tissue. The receptor set was obtained from a female donor with breast cancer. Some clones in this sample may be carry-over from other donors' samples. Each CDR3 is given with its conserved first and last residue. A D gene is named only where the DNA matches it firmly. Rows may omit the clone size; those that give it use once, few, many or a size class.

j_call | v_call | clone_size | d_call | cdr3_aa | cdr3_nt
TRBJ2-1 | TRBV3-1 | - | TRBD2 | CASSWTSGSSYNEQFF | TGTGCCAGCAGTTGGACTAGCGGGAGCTCCTACAATGAGCAGTTCTTC
TRBJ1-6 | TRBV4-1 | - | - | CASSQVVGQINSPLHF | TGCGCCAGCAGCCAAGTGGTGGGACAAATTAATTCACCCCTCCACTTT
TRBJ2-2 | TRBV5-6 | many | TRBD2 | CASSMGLAGAGELFF | TGTGCCAGCAGCATGGGACTAGCGGGAGCCGGGGAGCTGTTTTTT
TRBJ2-2 | TRBV7-3 | medium-sized | - | CASSLSQTVAGELFF | TGTGCCAGCAGCTTAAGCCAAACCGTTGCCGGGGAGCTGTTTTTT
TRBJ1-6 | TRBV2 | - | - | CASSGSSWALHF | TGTGCCAGCAGTGGATCGTCGTGGGCCCTCCACTTT
TRBJ1-3 | TRBV6-2/TRBV6-3 | many | TRBD1 | CASNIARTGRNTIYF | TGTGCCAGCAACATCGCCCGGACAGGTCGGAACACCATATATTTT
TRBJ1-5 | TRBV20-1 | medium-sized | - | CSAPGVPSNQPQHF | TGCAGTGCTCCCGGTGTCCCTAGCAATCAGCCCCAGCATTTT
TRBJ1-2 | TRBV5-6 | many | - | CASSLWGGSLGYTF | TGTGCCAGCAGCTTGTGGGGAGGCAGTTTGGGCTACACCTTC
TRBJ2-7 | TRBV20-1 | - | TRBD1 | CSARGGTGAEQYF | TGCAGTGCTAGAGGGGGGACAGGGGCCGAGCAGTACTTC
TRBJ2-7 | TRBV2 | - | - | CASSDNSGKYEQYF | TGTGCCAGCAGTGATAATTCAGGGAAATACGAGCAGTACTTC
TRBJ2-7 | TRBV20-1 | few | TRBD2 | CSAMWTSGGVYEQYF | TGCAGTGCTATGTGGACTAGCGGGGGGGTCTACGAGCAGTACTTC
TRBJ2-1 | TRBV27 | many | TRBD2 | CASTLTSGGLEQFF | TGTGCCAGCACCCTGACTAGCGGGGGGCTTGAGCAGTTCTTC
TRBJ2-3 | TRBV5-6 | many | TRBD2 | CASSLGLAGPTDTQYF | TGTGCCAGCAGCTTGGGGCTAGCGGGGCCCACAGATACGCAGTATTTT
TRBJ2-2 | TRBV10-3 | once | TRBD1 | CAAWGQGGTGELFF | TGTGCCGCCTGGGGACAGGGAGGCACCGGGGAGCTGTTTTTT